These 6 T cell receptor beta chains were sequenced from one sample in a study of blood T cell repertoires in COVID-19. The data were produced by immunoSEQ multiplex PCR, yet TCRdb's version contains in-frame clones alone and is incomplete. The top ten clones hold 4% to 4.5% of a sample with approximately 100,000 clones, approximately 90% of them seen once. Sequenced input: peripheral blood. The source is a human donor with COVID-19, enrolled during active disease. The donor label of this sample is uncertain.

The chain uses TRBV7-9 and TRBJ1-1; D possibly corresponds to TRBD1 (6 bases). Trimming removed 5 bases at V and 4 bases at J, with 14 bases between. Looked up from germline, CDR1 is SEHNR and CDR2 is FQNEAQ (reference sequence). The CDR3 sequence is 14 residues long. The CDR3 DNA follows: TGTGCCAGCAGCGTACAGGGTGAGAGCACTGAAGCTTTCTTT. Translating it yields CASSVQGESTEAFF.

The rearrangement links TRBV6-5 to TRBJ1-2; unclear D gene. The CDR3 sequence is 16 residues long. CDR1 is MNHEY and CDR2 is SVGAGI in the germline V gene. V lost 2 bases and J 2 bases, leaving 15 bases between the germline ends. The CDR3 nucleotides are TGTGCCAGCAGTTACCTCCCGACCGACGGGAACTATGGCTACACCTTC. Amino acid sequence: CASSYLPTDGNYGYTF.

This chain uses TRBV5-6 with TRBJ1-6; D call uncertain. CDR1 is SGHDT, CDR2 YYEEEE, per germline. This CDR3 spans 15 amino acids. The V end was cut by 2 bases, the J end by 0 bases, with 6 bases between. CDR3: CASSFGSSYNSPLHF. The CDR3 DNA reads as TGTGCCAGCAGCTTTGGGAGCTCCTATAATTCACCCCTCCACTTT.

This chain joins TRBV7-3 and TRBJ2-3; 7 bases fit TRBD1. Germline V CDR1 and CDR2: SGHTA, FQGTGA. The CDR3 extends over 14 amino acids. V dropped 4 bases and J dropped 1; count of bases not matched to a gene: 2. The CDR3 coding sequence is TGTGCCAGCAGCTGGACAGGCGGCACAGATACGCAGTATTTT. Translation: CASSWTGGTDTQYF.

The rearrangement uses TRBV6-6 and TRBJ1-6; D is unclear. CDR1 and CDR2 from the germline V gene are MNHNY and SVGAGI (reference sequence). This CDR3 is 13 amino acids long. The V gene lost 6 bases and the J gene lost 10 bases, with 13 bases spanning the gap. The CDR3, as DNA: TGTGCCAGCAGCCGAACGGCGCGGTCACCCCTCCACTTT. Protein sequence: CASSRTARSPLHF.

This clone was seen a single time. The chain recombines TRBV27 with TRBJ2-1, with 11 bases fitting TRBD2. Trimming took 7 bases from V and 0 from J; bases not matched to a gene: 5. The V gene's germline CDR1 is MNHEY and CDR2 SMNVEV (reference sequence). The CDR3 runs to 16 residues. The CDR3 nucleotides read TGTGCCAGCACAGCCCTAGCGGGAGGCTCCTACAATGAGCAGTTCTTC. Protein product: CASTALAGGSYNEQFF.